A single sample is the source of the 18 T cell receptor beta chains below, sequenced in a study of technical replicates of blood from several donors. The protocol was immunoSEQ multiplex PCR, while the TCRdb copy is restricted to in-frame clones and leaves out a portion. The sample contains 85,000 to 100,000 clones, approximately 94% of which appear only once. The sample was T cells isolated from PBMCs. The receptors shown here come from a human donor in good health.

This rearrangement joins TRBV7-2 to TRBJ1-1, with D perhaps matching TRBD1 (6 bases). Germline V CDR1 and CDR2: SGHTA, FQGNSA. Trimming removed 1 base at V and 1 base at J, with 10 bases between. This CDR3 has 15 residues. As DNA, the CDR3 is TGTGCCAGCAGCTTAGGTGGGACACCGAACACTGAAGCTTTCTTT. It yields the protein CASSLGGTPNTEAFF.

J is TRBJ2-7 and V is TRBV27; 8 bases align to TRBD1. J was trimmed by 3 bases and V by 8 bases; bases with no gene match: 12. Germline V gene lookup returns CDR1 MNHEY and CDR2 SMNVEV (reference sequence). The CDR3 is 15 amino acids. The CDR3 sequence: CASCRTGRLYYEQYF. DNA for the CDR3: TGTGCCAGCTGCCGGACAGGGCGCCTTTACTACGAGCAGTACTTC.

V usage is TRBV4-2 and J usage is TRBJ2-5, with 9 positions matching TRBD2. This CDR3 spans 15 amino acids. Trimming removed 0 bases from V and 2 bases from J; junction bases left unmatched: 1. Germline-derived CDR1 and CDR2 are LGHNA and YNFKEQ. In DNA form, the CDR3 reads TGTGCCAGCAGCCAAGATCTAGCGGGGCAAGAGACCCAGTACTTC. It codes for CASSQDLAGQETQYF.

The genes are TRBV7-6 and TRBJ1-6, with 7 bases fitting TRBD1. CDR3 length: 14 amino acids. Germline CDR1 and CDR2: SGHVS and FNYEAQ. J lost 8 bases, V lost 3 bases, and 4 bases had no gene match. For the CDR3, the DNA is TGTGCCAGCAGCTTCGAGGGGGCTTATTCACCCCTCCACTTT. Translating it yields CASSFEGAYSPLHF.

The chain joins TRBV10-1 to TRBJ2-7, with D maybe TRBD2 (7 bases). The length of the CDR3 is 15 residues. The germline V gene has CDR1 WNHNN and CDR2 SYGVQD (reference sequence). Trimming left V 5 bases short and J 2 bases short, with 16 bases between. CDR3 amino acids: CASSMGGTQTYEQYF. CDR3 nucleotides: TGCGCCAGCAGTATGGGGGGGACACAGACCTACGAGCAGTACTTC.

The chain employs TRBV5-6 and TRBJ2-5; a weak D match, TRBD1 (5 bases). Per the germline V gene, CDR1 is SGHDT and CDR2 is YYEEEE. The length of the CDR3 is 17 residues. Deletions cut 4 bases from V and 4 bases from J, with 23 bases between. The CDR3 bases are TGTGCCAGCAGCCGAATGGACCAGGGTGCGTGGGCAGAGACCCAGTACTTC. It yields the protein CASSRMDQGAWAETQYF. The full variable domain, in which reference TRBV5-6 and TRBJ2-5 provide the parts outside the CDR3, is DAGVTQSPTHLIKTRGQQVTLRCSPKSGHDTVSWYQQALGQGPQFIFQYYEEEERQRGNFPDRFSGHQFPNYSSELNVNALLLGDSALYLCASSRMDQGAWAETQYFGPGTRLLVL.

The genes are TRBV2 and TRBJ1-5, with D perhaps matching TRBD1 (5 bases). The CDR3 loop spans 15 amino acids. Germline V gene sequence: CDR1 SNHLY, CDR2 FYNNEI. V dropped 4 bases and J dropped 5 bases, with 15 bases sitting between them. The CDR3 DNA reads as TGTGCCAGCAGTGTTGAGTCAGGGTCTGATCAGCCCCAGCATTTT. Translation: CASSVESGSDQPQHF.

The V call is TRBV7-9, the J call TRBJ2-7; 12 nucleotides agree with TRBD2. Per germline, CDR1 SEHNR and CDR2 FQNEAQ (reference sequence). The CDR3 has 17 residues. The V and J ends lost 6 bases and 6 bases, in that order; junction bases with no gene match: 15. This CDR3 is CASRPSRTSGNTGEQYF. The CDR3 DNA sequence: TGTGCCAGCAGACCCAGTAGGACTAGCGGGAATACCGGCGAGCAGTACTTC.

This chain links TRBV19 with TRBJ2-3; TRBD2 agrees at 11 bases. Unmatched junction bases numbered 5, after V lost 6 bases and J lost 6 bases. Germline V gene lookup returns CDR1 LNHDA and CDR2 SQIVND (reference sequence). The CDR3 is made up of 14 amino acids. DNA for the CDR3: TGTGCCAGTAGACCCGGGACTAGCGGCGATACGCAGTATTTT. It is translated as CASRPGTSGDTQYF.

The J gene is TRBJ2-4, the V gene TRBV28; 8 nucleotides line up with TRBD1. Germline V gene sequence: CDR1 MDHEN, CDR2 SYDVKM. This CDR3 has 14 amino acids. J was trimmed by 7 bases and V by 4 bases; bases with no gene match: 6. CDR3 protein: CASSSQGEGNIQYF. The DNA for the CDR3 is TGTGCCAGCAGTTCACAGGGGGAAGGTAACATTCAGTACTTC.

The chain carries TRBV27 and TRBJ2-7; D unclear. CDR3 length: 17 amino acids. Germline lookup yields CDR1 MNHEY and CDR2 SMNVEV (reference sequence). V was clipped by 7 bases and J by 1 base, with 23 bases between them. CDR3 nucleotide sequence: TGTGCCAGCAACCTTACCGCATGGAGAATTATTTCCTACGAGCAGTACTTC. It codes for CASNLTAWRIISYEQYF.

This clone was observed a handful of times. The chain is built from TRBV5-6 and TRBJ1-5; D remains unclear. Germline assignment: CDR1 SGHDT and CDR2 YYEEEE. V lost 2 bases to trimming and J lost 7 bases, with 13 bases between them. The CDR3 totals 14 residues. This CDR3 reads CASSLRGNNQPQHF. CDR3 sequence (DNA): TGTGCCAGCAGCTTAAGAGGGAATAACCAGCCCCAGCATTTT.

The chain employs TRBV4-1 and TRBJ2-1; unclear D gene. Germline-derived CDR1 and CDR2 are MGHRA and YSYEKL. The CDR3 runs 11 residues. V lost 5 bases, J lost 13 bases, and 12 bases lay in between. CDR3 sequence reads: CASSSRLGQFF. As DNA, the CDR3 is TGCGCCAGCAGCTCCCGTTTGGGCCAGTTCTTC.

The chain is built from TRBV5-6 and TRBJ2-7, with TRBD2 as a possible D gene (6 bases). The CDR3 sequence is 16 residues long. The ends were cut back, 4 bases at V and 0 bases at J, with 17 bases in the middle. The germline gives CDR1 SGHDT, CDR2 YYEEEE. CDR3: CASSAPPGLRSYEQYF. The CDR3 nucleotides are TGTGCCAGCAGCGCACCTCCGGGACTCCGCTCCTACGAGCAGTACTTC.

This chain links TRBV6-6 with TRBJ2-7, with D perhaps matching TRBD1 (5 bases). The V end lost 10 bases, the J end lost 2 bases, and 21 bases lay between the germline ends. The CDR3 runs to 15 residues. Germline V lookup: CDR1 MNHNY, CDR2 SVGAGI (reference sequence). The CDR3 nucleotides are TGTGCCACCAATCCCACTGACAGTACAACCTACGAGCAGTACTTC. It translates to CATNPTDSTTYEQYF.

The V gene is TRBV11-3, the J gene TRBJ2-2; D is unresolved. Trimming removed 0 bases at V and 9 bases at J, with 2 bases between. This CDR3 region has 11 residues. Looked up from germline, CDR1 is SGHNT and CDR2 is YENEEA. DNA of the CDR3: TGTGCCAGCAGCTTAGATAGGGAGCTGTTTTTT. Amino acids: CASSLDRELFF. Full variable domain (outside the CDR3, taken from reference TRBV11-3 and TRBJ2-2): EAGVVQSPRYKIIEKKQPVAFWCNPISGHNTLYWYLQNLGQGPELLIRYENEEAVDDSQLPKDRFSAERLKGVDSTLKIQPAELGDSAVYLCASSLDRELFFGEGSRLTVL.

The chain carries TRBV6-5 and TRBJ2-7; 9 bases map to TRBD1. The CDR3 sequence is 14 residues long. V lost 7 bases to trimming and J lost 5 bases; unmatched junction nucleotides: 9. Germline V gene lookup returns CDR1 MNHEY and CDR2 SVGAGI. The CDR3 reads CASTPGTGYNEQYF. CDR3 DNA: TGTGCCAGCACCCCCGGGACAGGGTATAACGAGCAGTACTTC.

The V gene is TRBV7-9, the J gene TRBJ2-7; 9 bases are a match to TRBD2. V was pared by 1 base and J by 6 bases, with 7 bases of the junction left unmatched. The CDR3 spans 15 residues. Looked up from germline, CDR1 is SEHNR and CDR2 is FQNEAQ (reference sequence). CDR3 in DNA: TGTGCCAGCAGCTTAGGGCGGGAGGGCCTCAGCGAGCAGTACTTC. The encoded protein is CASSLGREGLSEQYF.